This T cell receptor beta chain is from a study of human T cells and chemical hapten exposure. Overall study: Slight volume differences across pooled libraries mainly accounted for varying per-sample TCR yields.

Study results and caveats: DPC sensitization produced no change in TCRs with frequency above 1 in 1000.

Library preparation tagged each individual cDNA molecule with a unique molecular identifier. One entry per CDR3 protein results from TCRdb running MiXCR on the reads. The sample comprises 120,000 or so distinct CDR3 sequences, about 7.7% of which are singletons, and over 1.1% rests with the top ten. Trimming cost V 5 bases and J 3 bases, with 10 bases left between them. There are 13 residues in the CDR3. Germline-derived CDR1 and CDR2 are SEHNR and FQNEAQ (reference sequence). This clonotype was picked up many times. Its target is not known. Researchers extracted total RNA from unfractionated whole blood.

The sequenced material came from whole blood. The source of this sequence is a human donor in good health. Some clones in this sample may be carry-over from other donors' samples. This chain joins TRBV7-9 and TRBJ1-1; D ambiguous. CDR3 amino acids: CASSPYGDTEAFF. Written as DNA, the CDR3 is TGTGCCAGCAGCCCCTACGGGGACACTGAAGCTTTCTTT.